The 8 T cell receptor beta chains reported below all come from one sample, sequenced in a study of cytomegalovirus exposure and HLA in healthy donors. PCR employed 60 Vbeta and 13 Jbeta primers. Assay used: immunoSEQ multiplex PCR; TCRdb lists only in-frame clones, some missing. The profile shows tens of thousands of clones, about 71% of them singletons. Sequenced: PBMCs. The receptors originated from a woman in her fifties or sixties in good health and CMV-seropositive.

This clone was recorded a few times. The chain links TRBV6-5 to TRBJ2-7; 9 bases are a match to TRBD1. There are 15 residues in the CDR3. Germline CDR1 reads MNHEY; CDR2 reads SVGAGI. V was pared by 2 bases and J by 3 bases, with 5 bases of the junction left unmatched. CDR3 DNA sequence: TGTGCCAGCAGTTACGAACAGGGGGCGAGCTACGAGCAGTACTTC. The encoded protein is CASSYEQGASYEQYF.

This clone was observed a few times. The chain combines TRBV13 with TRBJ2-7; 8 nucleotides match TRBD2. Per germline, CDR1 PRHDT and CDR2 FYEKMQ (reference sequence). This CDR3 region has 17 residues. J gave up 0 bases and V 5 bases, and 12 bases lay outside the gene matches. For the CDR3, the DNA is TGTGCCAGCAGCGCAACTTTAGCGGGGTTAAACTCCTACGAGCAGTACTTC. Translated: CASSATLAGLNSYEQYF. Filled out from reference TRBV13 and TRBJ2-7, the complete variable domain reads AAGVIQSPRHLIKEKRETATLKCYPIPRHDTVYWYQQGPGQDPQFLISFYEKMQSDKGSIPDRFSAQQFSDYHSELNMSSLELGDSALYFCASSATLAGLNSYEQYFGPGTRLTVT.

In this sample, this clone turned up a few times. The rearrangement joins TRBV28 to TRBJ2-3; D gene ambiguous. The germline V gene has CDR1 MDHEN and CDR2 SYDVKM. Trimming took off 3 bases at V and 2 bases at J, with 9 bases between the two ends. The CDR3 covers 14 residues. CDR3 sequence (DNA): TGTGCCAGCAGTTTTTTACAGATCACAGATACGCAGTATTTT. It codes for CASSFLQITDTQYF.

The chain uses TRBV7-9 and TRBJ2-5, with D uncertain. CDR1 and CDR2 (germline): SEHNR, FQNEAQ (reference sequence). The CDR3 runs to 12 residues. With 6 bases removed from V and 5 bases from J, the gap between germline ends came to 10 bases. The chain's CDR3 is CASSPQAETQYF. Here the CDR3 DNA reads TGTGCCAGCAGTCCTCAGGCGGAGACCCAGTACTTC.

The rearrangement uses TRBV7-2 and TRBJ2-3; 14 bases are shared with TRBD2. After removal of 4 bases from V and 2 bases from J, the junction contained 8 bases not matched to a gene. The germline CDR1 and CDR2 sequences are SGHTA and FQGNSA. This CDR3 contains 18 residues. The CDR3 loop is CASSSTGLAGELTDTQYF. The CDR3 nucleotides are TGTGCCAGCAGCTCGACGGGACTAGCGGGAGAGCTCACAGATACGCAGTATTTT. The variable domain in full, completed from reference TRBV7-2 and TRBJ2-3, reads GAGVSQSPSNKVTEKGKDVELRCDPISGHTALYWYRQSLGQGLEFLIYFQGNSAPDKSGLPSDRFSAERTGGSVSTLTIQRTQQEDSAVYLCASSSTGLAGELTDTQYFGPGTRLTVL.

The V and J genes are TRBV27 and TRBJ1-1; no clear D gene. With 5 bases removed from V and 3 bases from J, the gap between germline ends came to 16 bases. Germline CDR1 is MNHEY and CDR2 is SMNVEV (reference sequence). The CDR3 has 15 amino acids. The CDR3 loop is CASSREGGLDTEAFF. The DNA of the CDR3 is TGTGCCAGCAGTCGCGAGGGTGGCTTAGACACTGAAGCTTTCTTT.

This sequence joins TRBV27 and TRBJ1-5; D uncertain. Germline loops: CDR1 MNHEY, CDR2 SMNVEV (reference sequence). This CDR3 region has 14 residues. The V gene lost 10 bases and the J gene lost 2 bases, with 15 bases spanning the gap. CDR3 residues: CATSRGVGNQPQHF. CDR3 nucleotides: TGTGCCACTTCTCGGGGAGTGGGCAATCAGCCCCAGCATTTT.

This clone was picked up a small number of times. The chain combines TRBV6-6 with TRBJ2-7; 7 bases line up with TRBD1. The ends lost 6 bases at V and 6 bases at J; junction bases unmatched: 8. The CDR3 contains 13 residues. The V gene's germline CDR1 is MNHNY and CDR2 SVGAGI (reference sequence). CDR3 nucleotide sequence: TGTGCCAGCAGGCCGGGACAGCTTTTCGAGCAGTACTTC. This codes for CASRPGQLFEQYF.